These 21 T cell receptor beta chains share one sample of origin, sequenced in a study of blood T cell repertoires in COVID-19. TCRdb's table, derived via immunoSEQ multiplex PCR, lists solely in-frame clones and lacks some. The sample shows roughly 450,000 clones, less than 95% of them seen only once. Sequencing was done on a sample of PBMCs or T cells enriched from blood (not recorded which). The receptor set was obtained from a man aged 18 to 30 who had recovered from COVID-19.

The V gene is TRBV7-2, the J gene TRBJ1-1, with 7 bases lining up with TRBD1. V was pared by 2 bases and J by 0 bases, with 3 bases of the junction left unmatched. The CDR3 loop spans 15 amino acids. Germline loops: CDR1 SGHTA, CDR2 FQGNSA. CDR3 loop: CASSLSGQMNTEAFF. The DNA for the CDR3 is TGTGCCAGCAGCTTATCGGGACAGATGAACACTGAAGCTTTCTTT. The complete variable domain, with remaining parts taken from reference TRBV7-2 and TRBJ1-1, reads GAGVSQSPSNKVTEKGKDVELRCDPISGHTALYWYRQSLGQGLEFLIYFQGNSAPDKSGLPSDRFSAERTGGSVSTLTIQRTQQEDSAVYLCASSLSGQMNTEAFFGQGTRLTVV.

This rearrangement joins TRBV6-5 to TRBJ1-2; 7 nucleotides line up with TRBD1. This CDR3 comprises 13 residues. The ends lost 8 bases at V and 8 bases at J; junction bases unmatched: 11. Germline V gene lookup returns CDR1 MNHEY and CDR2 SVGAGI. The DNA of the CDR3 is TGTGCCAGCCAAGGACAGGAGGGCTTCGGCTACACCTTC. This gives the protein CASQGQEGFGYTF.

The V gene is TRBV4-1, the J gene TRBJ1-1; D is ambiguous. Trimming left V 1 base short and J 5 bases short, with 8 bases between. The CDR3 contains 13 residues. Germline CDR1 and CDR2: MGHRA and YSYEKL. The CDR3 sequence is CASSQGGITEAFF. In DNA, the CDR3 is TGCGCCAGCAGCCAAGGCGGGATTACTGAAGCTTTCTTT.

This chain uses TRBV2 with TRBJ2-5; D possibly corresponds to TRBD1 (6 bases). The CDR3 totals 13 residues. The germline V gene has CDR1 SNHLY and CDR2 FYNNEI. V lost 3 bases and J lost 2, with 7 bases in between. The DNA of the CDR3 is TGTGCCAGCAGTGATGGACAGCAAGAGACCCAGTACTTC. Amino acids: CASSDGQQETQYF.

CDR3 nucleotides: TGTGCCAGCAGCCCTTACGGAGAGGAGGGCTACACCTTC. It specifies CASSPYGEEGYTF. The rearrangement links TRBV3-1 (or the pseudogene TRBV3-2) to TRBJ1-2, with D uncertain. CDR1 is LGHDT and CDR2 is YNNKEL in the germline V gene (reference sequence). This CDR3 has 13 residues. Trimming stripped 4 bases from V and 8 bases from J, with 14 bases between.

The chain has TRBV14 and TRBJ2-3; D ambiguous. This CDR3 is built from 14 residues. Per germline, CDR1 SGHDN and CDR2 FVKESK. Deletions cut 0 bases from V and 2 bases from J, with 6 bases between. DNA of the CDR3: TGTGCCAGCAGCCAAGATCTCTACACAGATACGCAGTATTTT. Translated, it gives CASSQDLYTDTQYF.

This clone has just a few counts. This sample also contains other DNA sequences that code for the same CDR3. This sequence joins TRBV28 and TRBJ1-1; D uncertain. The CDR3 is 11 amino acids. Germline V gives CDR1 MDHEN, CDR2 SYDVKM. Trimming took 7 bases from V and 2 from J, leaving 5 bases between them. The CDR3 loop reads CASTLNTEAFF. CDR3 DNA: TGTGCCAGCACTCTTAACACTGAAGCTTTCTTT.

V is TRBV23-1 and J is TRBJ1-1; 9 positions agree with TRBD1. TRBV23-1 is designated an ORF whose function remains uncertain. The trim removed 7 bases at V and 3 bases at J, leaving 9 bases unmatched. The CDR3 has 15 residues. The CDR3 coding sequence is TGCGCCAGCACCTGCGAGGACAGGGGCCACACTGAAGCTTTCTTT. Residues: CASTCEDRGHTEAFF.

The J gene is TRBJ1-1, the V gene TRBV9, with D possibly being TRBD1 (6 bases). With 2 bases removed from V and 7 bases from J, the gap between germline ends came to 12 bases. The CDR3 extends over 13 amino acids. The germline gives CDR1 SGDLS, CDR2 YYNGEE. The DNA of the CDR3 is TGTGCCAGCAGCGTCGGACAGAAAGATGAAGCTTTCTTT. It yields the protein CASSVGQKDEAFF. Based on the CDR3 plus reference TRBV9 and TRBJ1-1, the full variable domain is DSGVTQTPKHLITATGQRVTLRCSPRSGDLSVYWYQQSLDQGLQFLIQYYNGEERAKGNILERFSAQQFPDLHSELNLSSLELGDSALYFCASSVGQKDEAFFGQGTRLTVV.

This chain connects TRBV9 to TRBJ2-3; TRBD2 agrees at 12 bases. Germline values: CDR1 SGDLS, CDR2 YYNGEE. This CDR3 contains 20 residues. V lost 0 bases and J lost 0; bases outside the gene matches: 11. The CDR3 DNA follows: TGTGCCAGCAGCGTAGACACTAGCGGGAGGACCCCTTCTAGCACAGATACGCAGTATTTT. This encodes CASSVDTSGRTPSSTDTQYF.

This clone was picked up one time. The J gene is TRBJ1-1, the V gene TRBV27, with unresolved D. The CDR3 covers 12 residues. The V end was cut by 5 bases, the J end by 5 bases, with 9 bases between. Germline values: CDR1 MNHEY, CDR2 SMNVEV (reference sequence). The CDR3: CASSNLRTEAFF. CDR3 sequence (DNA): TGTGCCAGCAGTAATCTGCGGACTGAAGCTTTCTTT.

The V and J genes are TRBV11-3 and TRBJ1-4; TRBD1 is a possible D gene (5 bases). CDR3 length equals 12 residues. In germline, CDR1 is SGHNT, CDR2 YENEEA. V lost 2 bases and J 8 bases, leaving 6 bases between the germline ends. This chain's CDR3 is CASSLRQEKLFF. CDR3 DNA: TGTGCCAGCAGCTTAAGACAGGAAAAACTGTTTTTT. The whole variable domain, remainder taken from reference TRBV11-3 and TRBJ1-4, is EAGVVQSPRYKIIEKKQPVAFWCNPISGHNTLYWYLQNLGQGPELLIRYENEEAVDDSQLPKDRFSAERLKGVDSTLKIQPAELGDSAVYLCASSLRQEKLFFGSGTQLSVL.

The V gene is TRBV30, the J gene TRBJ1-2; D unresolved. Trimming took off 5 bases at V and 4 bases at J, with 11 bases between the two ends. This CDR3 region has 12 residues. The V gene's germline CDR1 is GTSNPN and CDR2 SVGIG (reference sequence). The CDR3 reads CAWDSFLYGYTF. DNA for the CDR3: TGTGCCTGGGACTCTTTTCTCTATGGCTACACCTTC.

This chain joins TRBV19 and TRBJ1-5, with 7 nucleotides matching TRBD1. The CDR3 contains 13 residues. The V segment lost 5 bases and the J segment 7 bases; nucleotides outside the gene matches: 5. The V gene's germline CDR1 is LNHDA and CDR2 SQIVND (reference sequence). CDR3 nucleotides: TGTGCCAGTAGTCCCAGGGGGAGACAGCCCCAGCATTTT. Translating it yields CASSPRGRQPQHF.

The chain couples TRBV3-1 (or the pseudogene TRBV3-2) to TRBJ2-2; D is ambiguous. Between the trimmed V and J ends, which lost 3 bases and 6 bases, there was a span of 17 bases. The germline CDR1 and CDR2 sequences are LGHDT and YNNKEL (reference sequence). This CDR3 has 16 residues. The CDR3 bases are TGTGCCAGCAGCCAGGCCAAAAACACATTCGCCGGGGAGCTGTTTTTT. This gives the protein CASSQAKNTFAGELFF.

The DNA of the CDR3 is TGTGCCTGGAGTGTACGGGGTGTGCAACAGCCCCAGCATTTT. Translation: CAWSVRGVQQPQHF. The chain has TRBV30 and TRBJ1-5; D remains ambiguous. Trimming left V 0 bases short and J 7 bases short, with 13 bases between. Germline V gene sequence: CDR1 GTSNPN, CDR2 SVGIG (reference sequence). The CDR3 runs to 14 residues.

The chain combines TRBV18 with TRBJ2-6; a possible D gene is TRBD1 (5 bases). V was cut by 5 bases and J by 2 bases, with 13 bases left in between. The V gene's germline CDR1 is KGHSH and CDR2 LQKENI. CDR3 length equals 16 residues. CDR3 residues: CASSTSGPPGANVLTF. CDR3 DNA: TGTGCCAGCTCAACCTCAGGGCCTCCTGGGGCCAACGTCCTGACTTTC.

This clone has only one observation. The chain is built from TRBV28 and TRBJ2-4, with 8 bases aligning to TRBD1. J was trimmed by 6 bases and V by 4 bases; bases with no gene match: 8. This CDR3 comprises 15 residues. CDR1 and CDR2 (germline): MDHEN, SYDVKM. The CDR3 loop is CASSSRGRDRNIQYF. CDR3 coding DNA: TGTGCCAGCAGTTCCAGGGGGCGCGATAGAAACATTCAGTACTTC.

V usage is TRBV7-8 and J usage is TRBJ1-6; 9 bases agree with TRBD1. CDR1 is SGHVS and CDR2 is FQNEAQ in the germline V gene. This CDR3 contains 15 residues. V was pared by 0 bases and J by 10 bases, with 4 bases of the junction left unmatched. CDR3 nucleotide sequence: TGTGCCAGCAGCTTAGCGGGGGACAGGGCATCACCCCTCCACTTT. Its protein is CASSLAGDRASPLHF.

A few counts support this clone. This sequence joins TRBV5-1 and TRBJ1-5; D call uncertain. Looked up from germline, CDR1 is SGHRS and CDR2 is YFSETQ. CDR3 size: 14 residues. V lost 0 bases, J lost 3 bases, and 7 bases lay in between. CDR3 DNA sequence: TGCGCCAGCAGCTTGGATGGCCTCAATCAGCCCCAGCATTTT. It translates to CASSLDGLNQPQHF.

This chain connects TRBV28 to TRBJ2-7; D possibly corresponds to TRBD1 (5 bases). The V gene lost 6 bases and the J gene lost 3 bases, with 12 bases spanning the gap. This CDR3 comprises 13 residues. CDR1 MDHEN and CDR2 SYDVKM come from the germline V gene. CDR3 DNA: TGTGCCAGCAGGCGTACAGGAGACTACGAGCAGTACTTC. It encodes CASRRTGDYEQYF.